The rows below give T cell receptor beta chains drawn from one sample of a study of OX40 agonist ivuxolimab in advanced cancers. Data came from immunoSEQ multiplex PCR; TCRdb stores just in-frame clones and leaves some out. This sample has 100,000 to 130,000 clones, with about 91% found just once. Sequenced material: CD4+ or CD8+ T cells sorted from blood, taken in a trial of the OX40 agonist ivuxolimab. Receptors originate from an adult with an advanced solid tumor such as melanoma, head and neck, liver or kidney cancer. The CDR3 runs from the conserved cysteine through the conserved F or W. D genes are given only for firm matches. Only some rows state a clone size, as once, few, many or a class for expanded clones.

TGTGCCAGCAATTCGGGAATTGGCTCCTACGAGCAGTACTTC	CASNSGIGSYEQYF	TRBJ2-7	TRBV28	NA	NA
TGTGCCAGCAGCTTCCGGACTAGCGGATCCTACGAGCAGTACTTC	CASSFRTSGSYEQYF	TRBJ2-7	TRBV5-6	TRBD2	few
TGTGCCAGCAGTAGCCTTCTAGCGGATTGGGAGTCCGCCACAGATACGCAGTATTTT	CASSSLLADWESATDTQYF	TRBJ2-3	TRBV2	TRBD2	NA
TGTGCCAGCAGCCCGCGACAGGGGGGCTATGGCTACACCTTC	CASSPRQGGYGYTF	TRBJ1-2	TRBV6-5	TRBD1	NA
TGTGCCAGCAGCCAAACGGGGGCGACGGGGTATGGCTACACCTTC	CASSQTGATGYGYTF	TRBJ1-2	TRBV7-9	NA	NA
TGTGCCAGCTCACGGAACACCGGGGAGCTGTTTTTT	CASSRNTGELFF	TRBJ2-2	TRBV18	NA	NA
TGTGCCAGCTCACCAGGGACAGGGAGGAATGAGCAGTTCTTC	CASSPGTGRNEQFF	TRBJ2-1	TRBV18	TRBD1	NA
TGTGCCAGCAGCTTAGCTCCAGGCCAAGAGACCCAGTACTTC	CASSLAPGQETQYF	TRBJ2-5	TRBV11-2	NA	NA
TGTGCCAGCAGGGCAGGGGGAATCGACTACGAGCAGTACTTC	CASRAGGIDYEQYF	TRBJ2-7	TRBV6-5	TRBD1	NA
TGTGCCAGCAGTGCCCGGGTTTTGGCAGATACGCAGTATTTT	CASSARVLADTQYF	TRBJ2-3	TRBV2	NA	NA
TGTGCCAGCAGCGTAGAACTAGCGGCCAATGAGCAGTTCTTC	CASSVELAANEQFF	TRBJ2-1	TRBV9	TRBD2	NA
TGTGCCAGCAGCGCGTTACAGGGACCGGGCTACGAGCAGTACTTC	CASSALQGPGYEQYF	TRBJ2-7	TRBV5-4	NA	NA
TGTGCCAGCAGCGTAGCTTCAGATCTGAGCACAGATACGCAGTATTTT	CASSVASDLSTDTQYF	TRBJ2-3	TRBV9	NA	NA
TGTGCCAGCAGCCCCAGGGCAACGAGCGGGGAGCTGTTTTTT	CASSPRATSGELFF	TRBJ2-2	TRBV4-2	NA	NA
TGTGCCAGCAGCTTTTATTCTAGCGGGAGAGTCGGGCCAGATACGCAGTATTTT	CASSFYSSGRVGPDTQYF	TRBJ2-3	TRBV7-2	TRBD2	NA
TGCGCCAGCAGCTTGGGAGGAGGGGAGATAGGTAACTATGGCTACACCTTC	CASSLGGGEIGNYGYTF	TRBJ1-2	TRBV5-1	NA	NA
TGTGCCAGCAGTTACTGGGGGGCGGCTGAAGCTTTCTTT	CASSYWGAAEAFF	TRBJ1-1	TRBV6-5	NA	once
TGTGCCAGCAGCCCTCCCCGGGGCCTAGGCACCGGGGAGCTGTTTTTT	CASSPPRGLGTGELFF	TRBJ2-2	TRBV9	NA	NA
TGTGCCAGCAGTTTATGGCCCACAGATACGCAGTATTTT	CASSLWPTDTQYF	TRBJ2-3	TRBV28	NA	NA
TGTGCCAGCAGCTTAAGGGGGCTAGGAGGGCCACAAGAGACCCAGTACTTC	CASSLRGLGGPQETQYF	TRBJ2-5	TRBV11-3	NA	NA
TGTGCCAGCAGCTCCCAGGCAGGGATGTCTAATGAAAAACTGTTTTTT	CASSSQAGMSNEKLFF	TRBJ1-4	TRBV5-5	NA	NA
TGTGCCACCGCGTTGGGGGGATCCTACGAGCAGTACTTC	CATALGGSYEQYF	TRBJ2-7	TRBV15	NA	NA
TGTGCCAGCAGCCCCTCCTCAGGGTTTGCCTACGAGCAGTACTTC	CASSPSSGFAYEQYF	TRBJ2-7	TRBV7-6	NA	NA
TGTGCCAGTAGTTCCGGCCAGGGACACGTGCCCCAGCATTTT	CASSSGQGHVPQHF	TRBJ1-5	TRBV19	NA	NA
TGTGCCAGCAGCTTATCCCCAGCAATGAACACTGAAGCTTTCTTT	CASSLSPAMNTEAFF	TRBJ1-1	TRBV7-3	NA	NA
TGTGCCACCAGCCGCGGACTATTCAATGAGCAGTTCTTC	CATSRGLFNEQFF	TRBJ2-1	TRBV15	NA	once
TGCAGCGTTGAAGAATTGCCTGGCTACACCTTC	CSVEELPGYTF	TRBJ1-2	TRBV29-1	NA	NA
TGTGCCAGCAGCTTAGGGGTGCTTACCACCCGGGAGACCCAGTACTTC	CASSLGVLTTRETQYF	TRBJ2-5	TRBV11-3	NA	NA
TGCGCCAGCAGCCCTCCATCCGTGCCTTACGAGCAGTACTTC	CASSPPSVPYEQYF	TRBJ2-7	TRBV4-1	NA	NA
TGTGCCAGCAGCGTCTCGGGACAGCTCTCTGGAAACACCATATATTTT	CASSVSGQLSGNTIYF	TRBJ1-3	TRBV9	TRBD1	NA
TGTGCCAGCAGGAGACAGGGATCGAACACCGGGGAGCTGTTTTTT	CASRRQGSNTGELFF	TRBJ2-2	TRBV27	TRBD1	NA
TGTGCCAGCAGCTTGGGGACAGGGGTGAGGAGTAACACCATATATTTT	CASSLGTGVRSNTIYF	TRBJ1-3	TRBV5-4	TRBD1	NA
TGTGCCAGCTCTCCCGGGTCCAATGAAAAACTGTTTTTT	CASSPGSNEKLFF	TRBJ1-4	TRBV18	NA	NA